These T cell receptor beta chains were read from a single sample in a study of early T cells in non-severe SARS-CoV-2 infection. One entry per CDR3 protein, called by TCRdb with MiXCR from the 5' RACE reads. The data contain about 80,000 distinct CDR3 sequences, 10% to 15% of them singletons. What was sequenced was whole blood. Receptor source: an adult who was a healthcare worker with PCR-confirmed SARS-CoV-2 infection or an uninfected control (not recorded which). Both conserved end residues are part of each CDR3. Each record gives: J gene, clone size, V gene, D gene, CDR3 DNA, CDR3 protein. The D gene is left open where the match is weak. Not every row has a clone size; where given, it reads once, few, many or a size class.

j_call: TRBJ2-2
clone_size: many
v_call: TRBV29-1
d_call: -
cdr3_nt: TGCAGCGTCCGGCAGAACGCGAACACCGGGGAGCTGTTTTTT
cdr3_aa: CSVRQNANTGELFF

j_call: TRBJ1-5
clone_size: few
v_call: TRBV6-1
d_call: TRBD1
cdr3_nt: TGTGCCAGCAGTGAACACAGGGGGCAAGGTCAGCCCCAGCATTTT
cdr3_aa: CASSEHRGQGQPQHF

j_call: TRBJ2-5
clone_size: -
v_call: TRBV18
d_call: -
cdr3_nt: TGTGCCAGCTCACCTACACAGGGCCAAGAGACCCAGTACTTC
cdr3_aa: CASSPTQGQETQYF

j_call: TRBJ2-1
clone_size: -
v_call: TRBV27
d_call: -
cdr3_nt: TGTGCCAGCAGAGTAGCGCCCCGGAGCTACAATGAGCAGTTCTTC
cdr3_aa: CASRVAPRSYNEQFF

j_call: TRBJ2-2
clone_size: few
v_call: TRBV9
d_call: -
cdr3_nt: TGTGCCAGCAGCGACGTTTCCAGGGGTCGAACGAACACCGGGGAGCTGTTTTTT
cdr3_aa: CASSDVSRGRTNTGELFF

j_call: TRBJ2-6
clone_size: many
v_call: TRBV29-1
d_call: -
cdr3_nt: TGCAGCGTCGACACAGGAGCCAACGTCCTGACTTTC
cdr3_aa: CSVDTGANVLTF

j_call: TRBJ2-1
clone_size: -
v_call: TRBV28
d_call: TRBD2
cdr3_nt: TGTGCCAGCAGTCTTCCGGTCAGCGGGAGGGGTGAGCAGTTCTTC
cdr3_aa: CASSLPVSGRGEQFF

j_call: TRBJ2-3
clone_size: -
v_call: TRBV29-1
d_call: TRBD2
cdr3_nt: TGCAGCGTTACCGGAGCGGGAGGGAGCACAGATACGCAGTATTTT
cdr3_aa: CSVTGAGGSTDTQYF

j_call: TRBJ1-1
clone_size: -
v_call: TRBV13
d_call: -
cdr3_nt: TGTGCCAGCGAAATGGTCAACACTGAAGCTTTCTTT
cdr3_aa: CASEMVNTEAFF

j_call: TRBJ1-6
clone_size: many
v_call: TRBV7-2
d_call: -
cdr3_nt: TGTGCCAGCAGCGACGATCGCTCGACGTTTTCACCCCTCCACTTT
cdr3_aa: CASSDDRSTFSPLHF

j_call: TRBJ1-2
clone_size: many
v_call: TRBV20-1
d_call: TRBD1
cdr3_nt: TGCAGTGCTATCCCAGGGGGTAAAAACTATGGCTACACCTTC
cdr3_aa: CSAIPGGKNYGYTF

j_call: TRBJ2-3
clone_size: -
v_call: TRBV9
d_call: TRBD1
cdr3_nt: TGTGCCAGCAGCGGAGGGGGCTGGAGCACAGATACGCAGTATTTT
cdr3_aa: CASSGGGWSTDTQYF

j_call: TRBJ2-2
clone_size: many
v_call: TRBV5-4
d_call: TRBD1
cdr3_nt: TGTGCCAGCAGCTCGCAGACAGGGGTGGACACCGGGGAGCTGTTTTTT
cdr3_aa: CASSSQTGVDTGELFF

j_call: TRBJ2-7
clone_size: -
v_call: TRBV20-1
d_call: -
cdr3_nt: TGCAGTGCTAGGGGCCTCGCCTACGAGCAGTACTTC
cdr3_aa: CSARGLAYEQYF

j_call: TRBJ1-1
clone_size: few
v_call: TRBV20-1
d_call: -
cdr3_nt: TGCAGTGCTTACCACACTGAAGCTTTCTTT
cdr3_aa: CSAYHTEAFF

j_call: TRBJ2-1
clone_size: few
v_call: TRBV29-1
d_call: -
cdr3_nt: TGCAGCGTTGATACGGGTAATGAGCAGTTCTTC
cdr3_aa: CSVDTGNEQFF

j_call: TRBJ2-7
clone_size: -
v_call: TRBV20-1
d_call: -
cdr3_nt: TGCAGTGCTAGATACGGAAGCCGATCCTGGGAGCAGTACTTC
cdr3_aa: CSARYGSRSWEQYF

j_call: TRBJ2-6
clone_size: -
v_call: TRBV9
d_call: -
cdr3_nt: TGTGCCAGCAGCGTAGCTACTGGAGGATCTGGGGCCAACGTCCTGACTTTC
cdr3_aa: CASSVATGGSGANVLTF

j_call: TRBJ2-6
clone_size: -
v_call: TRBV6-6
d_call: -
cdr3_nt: TGTGCCAGCAGTCCTCGGACGGAAGGCTCTGGGGCCAACGTCCTGACTTTC
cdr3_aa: CASSPRTEGSGANVLTF

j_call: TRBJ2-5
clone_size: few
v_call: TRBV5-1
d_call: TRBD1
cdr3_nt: TGCGCCAGCAGCTTGGTCGAGACAGGGGGGGAGACCCAGTACTTC
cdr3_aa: CASSLVETGGETQYF

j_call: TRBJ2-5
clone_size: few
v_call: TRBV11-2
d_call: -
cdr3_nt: TGTGCCAGCACCCCCCGTCGGGACTTCTCCGAGACCCAGTACTTC
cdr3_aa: CASTPRRDFSETQYF

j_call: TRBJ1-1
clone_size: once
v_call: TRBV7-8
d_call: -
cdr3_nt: TGTGCCAGCAGCTTCCAGACTATCACTGAAGCTTTCTTT
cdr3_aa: CASSFQTITEAFF

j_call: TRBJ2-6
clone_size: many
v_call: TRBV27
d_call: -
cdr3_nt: TGTGCCAGCAGTTTAAGTATTCTCCCCGGGGGAGGTACCAACTCTGGGGCCAACGTCCTGACTTTC
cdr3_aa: CASSLSILPGGGTNSGANVLTF

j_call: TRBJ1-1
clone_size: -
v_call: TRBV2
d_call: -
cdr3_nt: TGTACCAGCAGGGCAATGACAGTGAACACTGAAGCTTTCTTT
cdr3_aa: CTSRAMTVNTEAFF

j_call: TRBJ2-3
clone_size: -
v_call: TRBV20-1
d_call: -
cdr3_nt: TGCAGTGCTAGAGACGGCGTGTCCCCAGATACGCAGTATTTT
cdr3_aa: CSARDGVSPDTQYF

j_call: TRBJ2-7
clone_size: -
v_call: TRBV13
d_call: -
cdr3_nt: TGTGCCAGCAGCCCTCAGACGGGGAGCGAGCAGTACTTC
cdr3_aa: CASSPQTGSEQYF

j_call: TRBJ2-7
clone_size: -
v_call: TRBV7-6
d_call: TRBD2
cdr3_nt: TGTGCCAGCAGCGTAAGCCCGGGACTAGCGGGAGGGCCTTTCTACGAGCAGTACTTC
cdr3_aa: CASSVSPGLAGGPFYEQYF

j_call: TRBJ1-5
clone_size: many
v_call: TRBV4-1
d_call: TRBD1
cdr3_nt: TGCGCCAGCAGCCGAAACCCCGGGACAGGTAATCAGCCCCAGCATTTT
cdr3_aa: CASSRNPGTGNQPQHF

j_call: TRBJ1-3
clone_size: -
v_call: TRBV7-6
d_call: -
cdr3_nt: TGTGCCAGCAGCTTAAACTTGGACCGGAGCTCTGGAAACACCATATATTTT
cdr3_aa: CASSLNLDRSSGNTIYF

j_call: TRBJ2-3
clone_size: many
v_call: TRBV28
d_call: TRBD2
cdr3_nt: TGTGCCAGCAGTTCCTTAGCGGGAGGCACAGATACGCAGTATTTT
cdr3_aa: CASSSLAGGTDTQYF

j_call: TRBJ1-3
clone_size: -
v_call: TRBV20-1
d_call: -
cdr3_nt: TGCAGTGCCTCACGAGGGGCCTCTGGAAACACCATATATTTT
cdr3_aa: CSASRGASGNTIYF

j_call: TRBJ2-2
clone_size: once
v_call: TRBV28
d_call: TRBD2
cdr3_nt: TGTGCCAGCAGTTTATGGACTAGCGGGAAATCCGGGGAGCTGTTTTTT
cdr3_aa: CASSLWTSGKSGELFF

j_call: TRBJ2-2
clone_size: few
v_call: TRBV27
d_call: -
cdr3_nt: TGTGCCAGCAGTTTATCGTCCCCAATTTTAGCGTCGAACACCGGGGAGCTGTTTTTT
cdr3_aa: CASSLSSPILASNTGELFF

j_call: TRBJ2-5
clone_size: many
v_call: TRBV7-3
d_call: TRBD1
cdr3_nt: TGTGCCAGCAGCTTGGGTACAGGGGGCGGACAAGAGACCCAGTACTTC
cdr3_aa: CASSLGTGGGQETQYF

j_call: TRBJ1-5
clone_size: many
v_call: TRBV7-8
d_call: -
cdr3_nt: TGTGCCAGCAGCTCCCAGGGCAGGGAGGTGCCCCAGCATTTT
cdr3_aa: CASSSQGREVPQHF

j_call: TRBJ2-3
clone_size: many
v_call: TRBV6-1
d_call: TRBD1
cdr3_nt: TGTGCCAGCAGTGAATTACCGGGACAGGGGTCAGATACGCAGTATTTT
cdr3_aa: CASSELPGQGSDTQYF

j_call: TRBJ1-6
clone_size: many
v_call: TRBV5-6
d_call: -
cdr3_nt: TGTGCCAGCAGCCGACAAACACCCCTCCACTTT
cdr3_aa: CASSRQTPLHF

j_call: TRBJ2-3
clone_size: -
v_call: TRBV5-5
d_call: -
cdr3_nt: TGTGCCAGCAGCTTGAGGGCAGCCAGTAGCACAGATACGCAGTATTTT
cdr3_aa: CASSLRAASSTDTQYF

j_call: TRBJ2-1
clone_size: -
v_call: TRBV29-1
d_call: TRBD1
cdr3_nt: TGCAGCGTTGAAGAGCCCACAGGGGCGCGGAGGAATGAGCAGTTCTTC
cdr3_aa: CSVEEPTGARRNEQFF

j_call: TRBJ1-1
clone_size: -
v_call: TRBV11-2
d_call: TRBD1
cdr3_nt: TGTGCCAGCAGCTTGAGGGGGCACACTGAAGCTTTCTTT
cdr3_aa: CASSLRGHTEAFF

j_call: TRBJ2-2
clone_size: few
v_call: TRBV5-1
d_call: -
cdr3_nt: TGCGCCAGCAGCTTGGAATTGGGCGGGGAGCTGTTTTTT
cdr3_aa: CASSLELGGELFF

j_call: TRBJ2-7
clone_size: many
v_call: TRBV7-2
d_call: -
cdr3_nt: TGTGCCAGCACCCTGGGAGGAAGCTACGAGCAGTACTTC
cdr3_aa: CASTLGGSYEQYF

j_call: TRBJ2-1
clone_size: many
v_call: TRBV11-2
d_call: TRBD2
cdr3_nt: TGTGCCAGCAGCTTAATCCCTCTAGCGGGAGTGAACAATGAGCAGTTCTTC
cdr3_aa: CASSLIPLAGVNNEQFF

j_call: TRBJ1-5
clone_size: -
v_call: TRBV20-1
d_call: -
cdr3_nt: TGCAGTGCTAGGGGTCCGACAGTCGTAAAGGGTCAGCCCCAGCATTTT
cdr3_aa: CSARGPTVVKGQPQHF

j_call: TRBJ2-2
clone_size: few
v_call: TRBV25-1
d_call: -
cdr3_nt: TGTGCCAGCAGTGAAACGAACACCGGGGAGCTGTTTTTT
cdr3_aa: CASSETNTGELFF

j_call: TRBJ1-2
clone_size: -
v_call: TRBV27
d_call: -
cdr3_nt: TGTGCCAGCAGTTCCGGCTTCTATGGCTACACCTTC
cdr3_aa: CASSSGFYGYTF

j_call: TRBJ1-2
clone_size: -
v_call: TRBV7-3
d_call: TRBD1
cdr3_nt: TGTGCCAACAGACCCCGGACAGGGGGCTCTGGCTACACCTTC
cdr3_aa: CANRPRTGGSGYTF

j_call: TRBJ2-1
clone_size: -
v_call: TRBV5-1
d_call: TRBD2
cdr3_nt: TGCGCCAGCAGCATCCTTAGCGGGAGTTTTGTTGAGCAGTTCTTC
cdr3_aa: CASSILSGSFVEQFF

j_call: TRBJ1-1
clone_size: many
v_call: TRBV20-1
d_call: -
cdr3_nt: TGCAGTGCTAGAGGGGACGGGAACACTGAAGCTTTCTTT
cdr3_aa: CSARGDGNTEAFF

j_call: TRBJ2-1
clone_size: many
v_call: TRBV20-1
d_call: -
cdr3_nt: TGCAGTGCTAGAGGACTAAAGCGGGACAATGAGCAGTTCTTC
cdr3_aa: CSARGLKRDNEQFF

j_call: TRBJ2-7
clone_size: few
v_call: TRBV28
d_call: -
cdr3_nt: TGTGCCAGCAGTTTGGGCAGGCAGACCTACGAGCAGTACTTC
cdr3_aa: CASSLGRQTYEQYF

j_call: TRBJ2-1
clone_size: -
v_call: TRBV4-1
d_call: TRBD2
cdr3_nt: TGCGCCAGCAGCCTCACTAGCGGCAGGGGTAATGAGCAGTTCTTC
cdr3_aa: CASSLTSGRGNEQFF